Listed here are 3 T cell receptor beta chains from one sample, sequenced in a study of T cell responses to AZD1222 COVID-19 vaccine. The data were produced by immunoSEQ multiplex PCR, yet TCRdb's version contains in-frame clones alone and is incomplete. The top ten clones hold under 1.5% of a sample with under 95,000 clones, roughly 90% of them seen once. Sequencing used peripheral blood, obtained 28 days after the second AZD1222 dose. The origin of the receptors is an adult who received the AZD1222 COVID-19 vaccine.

CDR3 protein: CASSPTSGEETQYF. The CDR3 DNA follows: TGTGCCAGCTCACCGACTAGCGGCGAGGAGACCCAGTACTTC. This rearrangement joins TRBV18 to TRBJ2-5; 9 bases align to TRBD2. The CDR3 loop spans 14 amino acids. With V trimmed by 3 bases and J by 5 bases, 4 bases remained unmatched. Germline V CDR1 and CDR2: KGHSH, LQKENI.

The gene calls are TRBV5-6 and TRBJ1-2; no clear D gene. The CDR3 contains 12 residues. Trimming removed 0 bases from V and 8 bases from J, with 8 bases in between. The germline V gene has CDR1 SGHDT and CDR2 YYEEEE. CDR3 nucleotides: TGTGCCAGCAGCTTGGCCGGTCCGGGCTACACCTTC. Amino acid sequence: CASSLAGPGYTF.

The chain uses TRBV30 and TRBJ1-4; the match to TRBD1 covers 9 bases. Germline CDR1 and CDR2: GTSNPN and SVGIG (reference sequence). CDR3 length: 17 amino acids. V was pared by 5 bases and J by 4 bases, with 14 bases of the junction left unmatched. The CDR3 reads CAWGGPRTGEVNEKLFF. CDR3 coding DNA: TGTGCCTGGGGAGGGCCTCGGACAGGGGAAGTTAATGAAAAACTGTTTTTT.